These T cell receptor beta chains were read from a single sample in a study of cytomegalovirus exposure and HLA in healthy donors. Clones were sequenced by immunoSEQ multiplex PCR, and TCRdb holds only the in-frame ones, with some missing. The data hold under 250,000 clones, with 80% to 90% observed a single time. Sample: PBMCs. The source is a man aged 18 to 29 in good health and CMV-seronegative. The CDR3 runs from the conserved cysteine through the conserved F or W. The order of the fields is D gene, J gene, V gene, clone size, CDR3 DNA, CDR3 protein. A D gene is named only where the DNA matches it firmly. Clone size is shown for a subset of rows, as once, few, many or a class of expanded clone.

D gene: TRBD2; J gene: TRBJ2-7; V gene: TRBV7-9; clone size: NA; CDR3 DNA: TGTGCCAGCAGCGGGCTAGCGGGAGGGCCTGATGAGCAGTACTTC; CDR3 protein: CASSGLAGGPDEQYF
D gene: TRBD1; J gene: TRBJ2-1; V gene: TRBV6-5; clone size: NA; CDR3 DNA: TGTGCCAGCAGTACAGGGGGGGAGCAGTTCTTC; CDR3 protein: CASSTGGEQFF
D gene: TRBD2; J gene: TRBJ2-1; V gene: TRBV7-7; clone size: NA; CDR3 DNA: TGTGCCAGCAGCTTAGGCCGGGAGGGAGAGCAGTTCTTC; CDR3 protein: CASSLGREGEQFF
D gene: TRBD1; J gene: TRBJ2-1; V gene: TRBV19; clone size: NA; CDR3 DNA: TGTGCCAGTAGTTGGACAGGGGACCTTTACAATGAGCAGTTCTTC; CDR3 protein: CASSWTGDLYNEQFF
D gene: TRBD2; J gene: TRBJ2-7; V gene: TRBV29-1; clone size: NA; CDR3 DNA: TGCAGCGGTAAGATAGCGGGAGGGCCGGGCGAGCAGTACTTC; CDR3 protein: CSGKIAGGPGEQYF
D gene: NA; J gene: TRBJ1-4; V gene: TRBV9; clone size: NA; CDR3 DNA: TGTGCCAGCAGCGTAGGGCCCCAGACGGGAGAAAAACTGTTTTTT; CDR3 protein: CASSVGPQTGEKLFF
D gene: NA; J gene: TRBJ2-3; V gene: TRBV4-3; clone size: NA; CDR3 DNA: TGCGCCAGCAGCCAAGACCTACTTGGGGCGGATACGCAGTATTTT; CDR3 protein: CASSQDLLGADTQYF
D gene: NA; J gene: TRBJ1-2; V gene: TRBV7-2; clone size: NA; CDR3 DNA: TGTGCCAGCAGCGTAGGAATGACCCAGGGGAATGGCTACACCTTC; CDR3 protein: CASSVGMTQGNGYTF
D gene: TRBD2; J gene: TRBJ2-3; V gene: TRBV15; clone size: NA; CDR3 DNA: TGTGCCACCAGGCTCGGGAGGGGCGTTGGCACAGATACGCAGTATTTT; CDR3 protein: CATRLGRGVGTDTQYF
D gene: TRBD1; J gene: TRBJ2-7; V gene: TRBV2; clone size: NA; CDR3 DNA: TGTGCCAGCAGTGGTAGGACAGGGGTATACGCCTACGAGCAGTACTTC; CDR3 protein: CASSGRTGVYAYEQYF
D gene: NA; J gene: TRBJ2-1; V gene: TRBV9; clone size: few; CDR3 DNA: TGTGCCAGCAGCGTAGGAGGGCAAACCTACAATGAGCAGTTCTTC; CDR3 protein: CASSVGGQTYNEQFF
D gene: TRBD2; J gene: TRBJ2-4; V gene: TRBV2; clone size: NA; CDR3 DNA: TGTGCCAGTCTACAGGGACTAGCAAGTAACATTCAGTACTTC; CDR3 protein: CASLQGLASNIQYF
D gene: NA; J gene: TRBJ1-1; V gene: TRBV2; clone size: few; CDR3 DNA: TGTGCCACCGCGACAGTTCGGATGAACACTGAAGCTTTCTTT; CDR3 protein: CATATVRMNTEAFF
D gene: TRBD1; J gene: TRBJ2-7; V gene: TRBV29-1; clone size: NA; CDR3 DNA: TGCAGCGTCCGACAGGGGGGGAACTACGAGCAGTACTTC; CDR3 protein: CSVRQGGNYEQYF
D gene: NA; J gene: TRBJ2-3; V gene: TRBV10-3; clone size: NA; CDR3 DNA: TGTGCCATCAGTGAGTTACAGGGAACAGATACGCAGTATTTT; CDR3 protein: CAISELQGTDTQYF
D gene: NA; J gene: TRBJ1-1; V gene: TRBV7-9; clone size: NA; CDR3 DNA: TGTGCCAGCAGCTCCGGTTTGGGAGCTGCTTTCTTT; CDR3 protein: CASSSGLGAAFF
D gene: TRBD2; J gene: TRBJ2-4; V gene: TRBV5-1; clone size: NA; CDR3 DNA: TGCGCCAGCAGCTTGTTCGTACGCGGGGAGGGTACCAAAAACATTCAGTACTTC; CDR3 protein: CASSLFVRGEGTKNIQYF
D gene: NA; J gene: TRBJ2-5; V gene: TRBV5-5; clone size: NA; CDR3 DNA: TGTGCCAGCAGCGTCAACGGGGGACGGGAGACCCAGTACTTC; CDR3 protein: CASSVNGGRETQYF
D gene: NA; J gene: TRBJ2-2; V gene: TRBV28; clone size: few; CDR3 DNA: TGTGCCAGCAGTTGGAGTGGCACCGGGGAGCTGTTTTTT; CDR3 protein: CASSWSGTGELFF
D gene: TRBD1; J gene: TRBJ1-2; V gene: TRBV6-5; clone size: NA; CDR3 DNA: TGTGCCAGCAGTTTAACAGGGGTTAATGGCTACACCTTC; CDR3 protein: CASSLTGVNGYTF
D gene: NA; J gene: TRBJ1-5; V gene: TRBV27; clone size: NA; CDR3 DNA: TGTGCCAGCAGTTCAAGCGGGACGCCGGGGAATCAGCCCCAGCATTTT; CDR3 protein: CASSSSGTPGNQPQHF
D gene: NA; J gene: TRBJ2-3; V gene: TRBV25-1; clone size: NA; CDR3 DNA: TGTGCCAGGGGTAGCGGCACAGATACGCAGTATTTT; CDR3 protein: CARGSGTDTQYF
D gene: NA; J gene: TRBJ2-5; V gene: TRBV15; clone size: once; CDR3 DNA: TGTGCCACCAGCAGAGATGTAGGGGCCGGAGAGACCCAGTACTTC; CDR3 protein: CATSRDVGAGETQYF
D gene: NA; J gene: TRBJ1-6; V gene: TRBV27; clone size: NA; CDR3 DNA: TGTGCCAGCAGTTTTTTTGGGGGGGATTCACCCCTCCACTTT; CDR3 protein: CASSFFGGDSPLHF
D gene: TRBD2; J gene: TRBJ2-7; V gene: TRBV28; clone size: once; CDR3 DNA: TGTGCCAGCAGCCGTAGCGGGAGTCCCCTCTACGAGCAGTACTTC; CDR3 protein: CASSRSGSPLYEQYF
D gene: TRBD1; J gene: TRBJ1-2; V gene: TRBV28; clone size: NA; CDR3 DNA: TGTGCCAGCAGTTCCGGGGACAGGGGGGATGGCTACACCTTC; CDR3 protein: CASSSGDRGDGYTF
D gene: TRBD1; J gene: TRBJ1-4; V gene: TRBV6-6; clone size: NA; CDR3 DNA: TGTGCCAGCAGCAGACAGGGTCCCCGATATAATGAAAAACTGTTTTTT; CDR3 protein: CASSRQGPRYNEKLFF